This T cell receptor (beta chain) appears in the sequencing data of a study of blood T cell repertoires in COVID-19. Libraries were prepared by immunoSEQ multiplex PCR; TCRdb keeps only in-frame clonotypes and omits some of them. The table shows about 200,000 clones, with around 85% occurring only once. This CDR3 spans 12 amino acids. Trimming cost V 5 bases and J 4 bases, with 8 bases left between them. CDR1 LGHNT and CDR2 FRNRAP come from the germline V gene. The sequenced sample was peripheral blood. The chain carries TRBV12-5 and TRBJ1-2; possibly TRBD1 for D (5 bases). The clonotype comes from a human donor in a cohort sampled during active COVID-19. CDR3 DNA sequence: TGTGCTAGTGGTCAGGGAGGCTATGGCTACACCTTC. Amino acid sequence: CASGQGGYGYTF. The full variable domain, rest sourced from reference TRBV12-5 and TRBJ1-2, is DARVTQTPRHKVTEMGQEVTMRCQPILGHNTVFWYRQTMMQGLELLAYFRNRAPLDDSGMPKDRFSAEMPDATLATLKIQPSEPRDSAVYFCASGQGGYGYTFGSGTRLTVV.